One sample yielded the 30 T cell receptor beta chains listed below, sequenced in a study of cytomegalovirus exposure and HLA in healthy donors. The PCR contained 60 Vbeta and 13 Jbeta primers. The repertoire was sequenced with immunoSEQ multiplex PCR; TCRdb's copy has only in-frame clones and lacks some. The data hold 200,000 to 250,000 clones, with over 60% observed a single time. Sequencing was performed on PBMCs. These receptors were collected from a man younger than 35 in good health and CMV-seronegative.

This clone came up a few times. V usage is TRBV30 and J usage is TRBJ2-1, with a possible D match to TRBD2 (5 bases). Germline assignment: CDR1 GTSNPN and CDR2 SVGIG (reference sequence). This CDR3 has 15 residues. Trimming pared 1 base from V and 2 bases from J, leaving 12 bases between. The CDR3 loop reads CAWSADSPAYNEQFF. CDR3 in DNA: TGTGCCTGGAGTGCGGACTCCCCAGCCTACAATGAGCAGTTCTTC. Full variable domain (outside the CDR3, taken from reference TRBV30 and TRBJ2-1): SQTIHQWPATLVQPVGSPLSLECTVEGTSNPNLYWYRQAAGRGLQLLFYSVGIGQISSEVPQNLSASRPQDRQFILSSKKLLLSDSGFYLCAWSADSPAYNEQFFGPGTRLTVL.

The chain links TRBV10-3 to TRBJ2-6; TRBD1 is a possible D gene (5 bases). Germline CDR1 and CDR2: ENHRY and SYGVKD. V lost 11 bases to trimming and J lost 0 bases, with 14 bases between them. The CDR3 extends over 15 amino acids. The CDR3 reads CAVSPGHSGANVLTF. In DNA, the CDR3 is TGTGCCGTTTCGCCAGGACACTCTGGGGCCAACGTCCTGACTTTC.

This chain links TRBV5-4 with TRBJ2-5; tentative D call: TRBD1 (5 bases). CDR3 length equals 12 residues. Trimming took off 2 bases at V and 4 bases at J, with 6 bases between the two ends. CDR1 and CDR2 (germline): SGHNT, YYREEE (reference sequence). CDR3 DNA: TGTGCCAGCAGCTTAGACAGAGAGACCCAGTACTTC. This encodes CASSLDRETQYF.

CDR3 sequence (DNA): TGTGCCAGCAGTTACTTTCCCCAGGGCACCGGGGAGCTGTTTTTT. Translated: CASSYFPQGTGELFF. V gene TRBV6-5 combines with J gene TRBJ2-2; tentative D call: TRBD1 (5 bases). Per germline, CDR1 MNHEY and CDR2 SVGAGI. The CDR3 sequence is 15 residues long. V lost 1 base and J 4 bases, leaving 10 bases between the germline ends.

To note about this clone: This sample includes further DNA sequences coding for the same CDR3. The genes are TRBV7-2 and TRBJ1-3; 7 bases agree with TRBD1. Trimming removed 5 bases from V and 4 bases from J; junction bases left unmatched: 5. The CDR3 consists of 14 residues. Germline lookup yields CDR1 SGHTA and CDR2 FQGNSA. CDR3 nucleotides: TGTGCCAGCAGCCCCGACAGGGTCGGAAACACCATATATTTT. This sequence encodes CASSPDRVGNTIYF.

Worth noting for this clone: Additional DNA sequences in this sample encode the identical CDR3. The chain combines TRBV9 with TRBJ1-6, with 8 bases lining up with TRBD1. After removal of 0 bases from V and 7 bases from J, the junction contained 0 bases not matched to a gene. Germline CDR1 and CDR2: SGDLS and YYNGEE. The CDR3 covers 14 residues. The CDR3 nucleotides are TGTGCCAGCAGCGTAGGACAGGGGAATTCACCCCTCCACTTT. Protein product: CASSVGQGNSPLHF. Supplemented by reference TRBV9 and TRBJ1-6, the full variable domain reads DSGVTQTPKHLITATGQRVTLRCSPRSGDLSVYWYQQSLDQGLQFLIQYYNGEERAKGNILERFSAQQFPDLHSELNLSSLELGDSALYFCASSVGQGNSPLHFGNGTRLTVT.

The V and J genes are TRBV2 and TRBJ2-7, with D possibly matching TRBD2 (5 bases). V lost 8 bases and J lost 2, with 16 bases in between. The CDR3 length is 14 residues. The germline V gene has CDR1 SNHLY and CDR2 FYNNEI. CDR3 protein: CASEGQKTPYEQYF. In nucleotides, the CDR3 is TGTGCCAGCGAGGGCCAGAAGACCCCCTACGAGCAGTACTTC.

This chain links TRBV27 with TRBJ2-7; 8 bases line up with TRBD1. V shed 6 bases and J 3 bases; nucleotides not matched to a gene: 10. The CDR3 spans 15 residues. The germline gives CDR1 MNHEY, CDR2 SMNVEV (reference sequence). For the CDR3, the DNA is TGTGCCAGCAGCCCAGGACAGGGATTCTTCTACGAGCAGTACTTC. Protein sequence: CASSPGQGFFYEQYF.

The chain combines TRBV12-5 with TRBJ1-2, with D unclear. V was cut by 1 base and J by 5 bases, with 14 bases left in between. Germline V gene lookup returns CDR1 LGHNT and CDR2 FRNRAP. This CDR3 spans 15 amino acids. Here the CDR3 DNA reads TGTGCTAGTGGTTTGGACCCTCGCCAGGCATATGGCTACACCTTC. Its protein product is CASGLDPRQAYGYTF.

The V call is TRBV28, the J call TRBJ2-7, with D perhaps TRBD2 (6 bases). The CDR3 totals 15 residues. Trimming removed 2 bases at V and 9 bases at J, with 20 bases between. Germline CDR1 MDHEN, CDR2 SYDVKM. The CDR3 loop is CASSLGGRPPEWQYF. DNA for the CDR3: TGTGCCAGCAGTTTAGGGGGGAGGCCGCCCGAATGGCAGTACTTC.

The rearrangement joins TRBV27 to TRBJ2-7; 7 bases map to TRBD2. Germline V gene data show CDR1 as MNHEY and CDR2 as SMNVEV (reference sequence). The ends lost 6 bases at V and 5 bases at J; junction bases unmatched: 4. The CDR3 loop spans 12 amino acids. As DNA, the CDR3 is TGTGCCAGCAGCGGGAGGAACCACGAGCAGTACTTC. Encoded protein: CASSGRNHEQYF.

The CDR3 sequence: CASSYRTGGALYEQYF. The CDR3 DNA reads as TGCGCCAGCAGCTATCGGACAGGGGGCGCCTTATACGAGCAGTACTTC. J is TRBJ2-7 and V is TRBV4-1, with 11 bases identical to TRBD1. V lost 5 bases and J lost 4; bases outside the gene matches: 10. Germline V gives CDR1 MGHRA, CDR2 YSYEKL. The CDR3 spans 16 residues.

Written as DNA, the CDR3 is TGTGCCAGCAGCCCGGGGACTAGCGGCGGGGAGCAGTTCTTC. This translates into CASSPGTSGGEQFF. This chain joins TRBV11-3 and TRBJ2-1, with 11 bases aligning to TRBD2. This CDR3 comprises 14 residues. Germline CDR1 is SGHNT and CDR2 is YENEEA. V shed 5 bases and J 10 bases; nucleotides not matched to a gene: 7.

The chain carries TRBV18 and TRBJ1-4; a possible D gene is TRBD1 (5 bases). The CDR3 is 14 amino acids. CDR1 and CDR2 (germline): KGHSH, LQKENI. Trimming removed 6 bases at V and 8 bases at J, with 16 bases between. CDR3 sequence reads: CASSLGQGDEKLFF. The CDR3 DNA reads TGTGCCAGCTCCCTTGGTCAGGGTGACGAAAAACTGTTTTTT.

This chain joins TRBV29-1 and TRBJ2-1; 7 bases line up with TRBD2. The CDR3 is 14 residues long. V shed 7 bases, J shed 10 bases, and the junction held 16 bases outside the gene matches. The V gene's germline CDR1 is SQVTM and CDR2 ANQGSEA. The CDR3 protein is CSAHTGTTPGEQFF. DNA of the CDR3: TGCAGCGCCCATACCGGGACTACCCCGGGGGAGCAGTTCTTC.

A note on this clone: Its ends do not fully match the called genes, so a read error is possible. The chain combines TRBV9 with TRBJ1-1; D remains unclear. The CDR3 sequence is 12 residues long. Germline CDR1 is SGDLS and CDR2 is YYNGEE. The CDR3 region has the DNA TGTGCCAGCAGCGTAGATGGCGTACTACCATCCTTT. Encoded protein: CASSVDGVLPSF.

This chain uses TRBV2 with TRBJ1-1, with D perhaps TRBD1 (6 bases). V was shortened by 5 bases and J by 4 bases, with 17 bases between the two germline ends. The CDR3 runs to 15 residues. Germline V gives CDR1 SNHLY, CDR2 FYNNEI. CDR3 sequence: CASSPQTGLSTEAFF. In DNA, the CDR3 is TGTGCCAGCAGTCCCCAGACAGGTTTATCCACTGAAGCTTTCTTT.

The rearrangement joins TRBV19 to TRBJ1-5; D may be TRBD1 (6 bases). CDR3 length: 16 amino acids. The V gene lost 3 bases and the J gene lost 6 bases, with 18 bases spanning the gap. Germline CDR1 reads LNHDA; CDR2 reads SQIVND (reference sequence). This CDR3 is CASSIRDTQGGQPQHF. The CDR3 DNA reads TGTGCCAGTAGTATCCGGGACACCCAAGGGGGTCAGCCCCAGCATTTT.

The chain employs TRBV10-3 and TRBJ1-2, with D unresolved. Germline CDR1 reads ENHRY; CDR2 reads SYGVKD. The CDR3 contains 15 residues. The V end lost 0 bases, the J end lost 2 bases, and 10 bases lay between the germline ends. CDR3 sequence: CAISESVVANYGYTF. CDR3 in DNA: TGTGCCATCAGTGAGTCAGTGGTAGCAAACTATGGCTACACCTTC.

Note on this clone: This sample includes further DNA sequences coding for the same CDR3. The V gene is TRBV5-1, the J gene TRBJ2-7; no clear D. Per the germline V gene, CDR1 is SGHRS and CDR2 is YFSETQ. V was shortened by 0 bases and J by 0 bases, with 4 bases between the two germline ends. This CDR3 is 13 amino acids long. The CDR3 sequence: CASSLALSYEQYF. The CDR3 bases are TGCGCCAGCAGCTTGGCCCTCTCCTACGAGCAGTACTTC.

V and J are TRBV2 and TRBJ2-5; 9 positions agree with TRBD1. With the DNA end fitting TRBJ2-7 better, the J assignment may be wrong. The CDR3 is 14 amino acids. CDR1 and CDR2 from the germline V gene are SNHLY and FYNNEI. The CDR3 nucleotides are TGTGCCAGCAATAAACAGGGGGCATACTACGAGCAGTACTTC. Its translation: CASNKQGAYYEQYF.

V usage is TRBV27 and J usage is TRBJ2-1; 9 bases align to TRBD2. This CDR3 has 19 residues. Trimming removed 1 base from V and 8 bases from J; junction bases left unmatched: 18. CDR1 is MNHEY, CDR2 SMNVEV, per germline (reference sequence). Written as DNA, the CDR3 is TGTGCCAGCAGTTTATTTAAGGCTAGCGGGACAGCGCGGAGGGATGAGCAGTTCTTC. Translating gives CASSLFKASGTARRDEQFF.

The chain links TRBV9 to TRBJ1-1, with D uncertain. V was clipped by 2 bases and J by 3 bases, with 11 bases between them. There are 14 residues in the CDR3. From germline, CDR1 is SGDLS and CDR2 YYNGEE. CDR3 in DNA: TGTGCCAGCAGCGTCGGGAACTCGGACACTGAAGCTTTCTTT. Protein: CASSVGNSDTEAFF.

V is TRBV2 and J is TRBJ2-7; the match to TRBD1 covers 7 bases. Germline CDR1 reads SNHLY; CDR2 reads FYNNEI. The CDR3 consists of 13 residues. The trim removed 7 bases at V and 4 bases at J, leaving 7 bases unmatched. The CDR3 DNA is TGTGCCAGCACAAGGGACAGATTTTACGAGCAGTACTTC. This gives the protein CASTRDRFYEQYF.

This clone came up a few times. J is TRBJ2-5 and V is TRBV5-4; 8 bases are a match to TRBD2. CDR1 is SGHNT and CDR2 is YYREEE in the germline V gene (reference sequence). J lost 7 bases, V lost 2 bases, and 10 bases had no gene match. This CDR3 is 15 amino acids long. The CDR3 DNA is TGTGCCAGCAGCTTTAGCGGGGCAACGACGGGGACCCAGTACTTC. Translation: CASSFSGATTGTQYF.

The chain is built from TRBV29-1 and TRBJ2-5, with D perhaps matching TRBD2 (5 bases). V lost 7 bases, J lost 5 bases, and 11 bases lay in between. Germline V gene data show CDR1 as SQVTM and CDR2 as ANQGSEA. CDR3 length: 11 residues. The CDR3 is CSARRGETQYF. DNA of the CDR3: TGCAGCGCAAGGAGAGGGGAGACCCAGTACTTC.

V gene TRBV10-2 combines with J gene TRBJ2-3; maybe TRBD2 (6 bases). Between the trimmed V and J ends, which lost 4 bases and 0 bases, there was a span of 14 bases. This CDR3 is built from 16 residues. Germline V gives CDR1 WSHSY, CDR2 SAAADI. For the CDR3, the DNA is TGCGCCAGCAGTGGACGGGGCGGGGCTAGCACAGATACGCAGTATTTT. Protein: CASSGRGGASTDTQYF.

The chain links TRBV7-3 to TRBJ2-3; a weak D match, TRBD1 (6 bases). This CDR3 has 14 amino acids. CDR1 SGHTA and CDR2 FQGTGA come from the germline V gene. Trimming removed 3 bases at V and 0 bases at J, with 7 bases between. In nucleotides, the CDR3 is TGTGCCAGCAGCTTGGGGGCAAGCACAGATACGCAGTATTTT. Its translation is CASSLGASTDTQYF.

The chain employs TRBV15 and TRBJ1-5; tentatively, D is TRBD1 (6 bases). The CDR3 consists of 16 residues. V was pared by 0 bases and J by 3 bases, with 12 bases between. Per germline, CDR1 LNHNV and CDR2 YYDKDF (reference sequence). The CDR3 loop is CATSRDLGALNQPQHF. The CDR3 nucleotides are TGTGCCACCAGCAGAGATCTGGGGGCCCTCAATCAGCCCCAGCATTTT.

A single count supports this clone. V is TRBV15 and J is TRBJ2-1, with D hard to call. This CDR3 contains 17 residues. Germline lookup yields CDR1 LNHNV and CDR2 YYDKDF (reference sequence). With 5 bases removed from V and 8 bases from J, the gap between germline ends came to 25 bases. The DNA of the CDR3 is TGTGCCACCAGCGAAGCTCACTCGGAGATTCAGCGTTATGAGCAGTTCTTC. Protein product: CATSEAHSEIQRYEQFF.